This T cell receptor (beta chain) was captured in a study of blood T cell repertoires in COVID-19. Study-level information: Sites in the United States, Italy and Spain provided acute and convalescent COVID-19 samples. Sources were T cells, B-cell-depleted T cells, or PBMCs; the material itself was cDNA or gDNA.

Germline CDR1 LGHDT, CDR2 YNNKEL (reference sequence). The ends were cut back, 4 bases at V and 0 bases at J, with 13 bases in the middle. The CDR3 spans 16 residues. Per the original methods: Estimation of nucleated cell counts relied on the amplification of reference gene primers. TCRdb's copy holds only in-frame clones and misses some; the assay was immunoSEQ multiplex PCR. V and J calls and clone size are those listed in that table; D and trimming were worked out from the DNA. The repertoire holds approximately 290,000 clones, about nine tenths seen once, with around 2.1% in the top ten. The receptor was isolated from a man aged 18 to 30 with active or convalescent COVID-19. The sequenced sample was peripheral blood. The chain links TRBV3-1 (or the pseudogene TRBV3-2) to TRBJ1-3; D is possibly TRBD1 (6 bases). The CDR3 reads CASSRTTGASGNTIYF. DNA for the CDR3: TGTGCCAGCAGCCGAACGACAGGCGCCTCTGGAAACACCATATATTTT.